This TCR beta chain emerged from a study of cytomegalovirus exposure and HLA in healthy donors. Whole-study results and caveats: For TCR beta chains, V- and J-gene trimming was later linked to a missense DCLRE1C variant. It was in a later analysis that TCR association rates were seen to vary by HLA locus, highest for DRB1 and lowest for HLA-C. Rarity marked most TCR sequences, yet some public TCRs occurred in many donors.

The CDR3 extends over 16 amino acids. V gave up 2 bases and J gave up 0 bases, with 12 bases separating them. Germline CDR1 is SGHDT and CDR2 is YYEEEE. With respect to this clone: Its specificity is not known.

A multiplex PCR was run with 60 Vbeta primers and 13 Jbeta primers. Under the authors' procedure: A later analysis tallied 75 million to 80 million unique TCR beta chains, 9.5 million to 14 million of them shared. The data were produced by immunoSEQ multiplex PCR, yet TCRdb's version contains in-frame clones alone and is incomplete. That table furnishes V, J and clone size, whereas the DNA furnished D and trimming. This table has around 160,000 clones, around 77% appearing once. The chain carries TRBV5-6 and TRBJ1-3; TRBD1 might be the D (5 bases). Material for sequencing was PBMCs. The source is a woman between 40 and 50 years old in good health and CMV-seropositive. The CDR3 DNA is TGTGCCAGCAGCTTTCGCACAGGTAGCTCTGGAAACACCATATATTTT. Protein product: CASSFRTGSSGNTIYF.